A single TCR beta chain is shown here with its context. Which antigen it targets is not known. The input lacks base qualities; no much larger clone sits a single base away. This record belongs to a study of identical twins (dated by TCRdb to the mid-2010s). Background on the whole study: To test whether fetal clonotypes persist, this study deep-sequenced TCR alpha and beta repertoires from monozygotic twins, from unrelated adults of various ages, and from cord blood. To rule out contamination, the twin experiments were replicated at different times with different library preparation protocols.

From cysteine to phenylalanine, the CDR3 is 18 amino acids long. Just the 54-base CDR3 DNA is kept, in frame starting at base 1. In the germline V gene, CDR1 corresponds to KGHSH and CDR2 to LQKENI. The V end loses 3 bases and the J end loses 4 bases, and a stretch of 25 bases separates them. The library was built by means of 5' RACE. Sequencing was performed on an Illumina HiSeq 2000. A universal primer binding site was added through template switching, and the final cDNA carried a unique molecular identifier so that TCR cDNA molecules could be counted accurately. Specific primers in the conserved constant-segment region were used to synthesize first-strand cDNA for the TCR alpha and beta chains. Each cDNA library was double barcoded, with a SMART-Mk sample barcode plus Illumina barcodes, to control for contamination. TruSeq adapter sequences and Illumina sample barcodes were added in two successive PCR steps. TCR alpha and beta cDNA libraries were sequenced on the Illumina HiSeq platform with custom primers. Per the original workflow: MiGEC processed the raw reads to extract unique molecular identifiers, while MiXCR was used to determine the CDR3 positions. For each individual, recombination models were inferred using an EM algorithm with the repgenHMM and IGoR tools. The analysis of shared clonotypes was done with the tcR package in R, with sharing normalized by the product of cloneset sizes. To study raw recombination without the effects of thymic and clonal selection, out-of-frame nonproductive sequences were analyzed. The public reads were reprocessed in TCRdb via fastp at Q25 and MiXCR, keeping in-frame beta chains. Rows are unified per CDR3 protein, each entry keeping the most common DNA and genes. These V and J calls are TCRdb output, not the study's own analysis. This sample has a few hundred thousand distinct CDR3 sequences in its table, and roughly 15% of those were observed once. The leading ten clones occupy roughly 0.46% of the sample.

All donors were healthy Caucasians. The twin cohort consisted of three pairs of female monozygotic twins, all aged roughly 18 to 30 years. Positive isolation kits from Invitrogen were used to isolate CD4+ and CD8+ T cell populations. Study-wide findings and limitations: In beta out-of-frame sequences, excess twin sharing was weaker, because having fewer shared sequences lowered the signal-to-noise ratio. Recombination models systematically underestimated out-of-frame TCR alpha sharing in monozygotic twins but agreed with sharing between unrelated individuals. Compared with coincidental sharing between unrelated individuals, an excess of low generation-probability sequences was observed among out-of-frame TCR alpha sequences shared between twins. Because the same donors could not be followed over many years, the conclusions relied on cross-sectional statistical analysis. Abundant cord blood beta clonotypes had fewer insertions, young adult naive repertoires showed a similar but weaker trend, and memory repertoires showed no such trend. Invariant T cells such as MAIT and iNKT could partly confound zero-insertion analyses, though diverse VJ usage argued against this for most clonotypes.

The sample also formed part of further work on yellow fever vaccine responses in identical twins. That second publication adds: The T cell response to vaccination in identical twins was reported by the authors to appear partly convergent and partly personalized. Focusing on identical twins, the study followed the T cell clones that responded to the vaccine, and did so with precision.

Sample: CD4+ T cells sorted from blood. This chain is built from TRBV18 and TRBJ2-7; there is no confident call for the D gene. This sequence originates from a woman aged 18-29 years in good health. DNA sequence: TGTGCCAGCTCACCGACATTCCCCTCCACCACATCTGGGTACGAGCAGTACTTC. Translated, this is CASSPTFPSTTSGYEQYF.